The clone carrying this TCR beta chain occurred many times. The target antigen is unknown. The data originate from a study of T cell repertoires in cytomegalovirus infection. Study context: Public TCR beta signatures indicated both CMV infection and matching HLA type. Regarding the study as a whole: In two of eight donors, the top clonotype was HLA-C-restricted CMV-specific. Summed public TCR beta family frequency identified CMV carriers bearing the relevant HLA.

Using its own MiXCR run on the reads, TCRdb lists one record per CDR3 protein. The data show about 530,000 distinct CDR3 sequences, with 26% seen just once and about 12% held by the top ten. Germline CDR1 DFQATT, CDR2 SNEGSKA (reference sequence). The CDR3 has 14 amino acids. This clonotype was sampled from a human donor in good health (CMV status not recorded). Some clones in this sample may be carry-over from other donors' samples. The chain couples TRBV20-1 to TRBJ1-4; TRBD1 matches 8 bases. The sequenced sample was PBMCs. As DNA, the CDR3 is TGCGCCCACGGGGGGACAGGAATTAATGAAAAACTGTTTTTT. This codes for CAHGGTGINEKLFF.